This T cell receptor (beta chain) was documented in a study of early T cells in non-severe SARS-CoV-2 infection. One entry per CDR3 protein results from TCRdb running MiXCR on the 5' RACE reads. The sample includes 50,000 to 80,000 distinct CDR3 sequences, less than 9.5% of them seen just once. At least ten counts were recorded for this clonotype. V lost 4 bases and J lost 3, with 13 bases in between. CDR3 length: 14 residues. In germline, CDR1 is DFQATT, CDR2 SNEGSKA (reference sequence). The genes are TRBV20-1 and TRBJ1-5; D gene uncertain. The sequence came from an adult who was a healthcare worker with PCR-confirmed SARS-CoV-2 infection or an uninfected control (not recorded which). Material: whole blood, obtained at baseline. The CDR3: CSAMTNSYNQPQHF. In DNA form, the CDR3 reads TGCAGTGCTATGACGAACTCCTACAATCAGCCCCAGCATTTT.